Listed here is a single TCR beta chain. CD8+ and CD4+ T cells from blood underwent TCR beta sequencing. These data come from a study of CD8 T cells in Susac syndrome. Reverse transcription of roughly 0.45 to 1 ug RNA used random hexamers. The amplification used immunoSEQ multiplex PCR on TCR beta CDR3; it spanned 54 Vbeta and 13 Jbeta. TCRdb re-called the immunoSEQ multiplex PCR reads with MiXCR, one entry per CDR3 protein. This sample carries about 210,000 distinct CDR3 sequences, about 96% of them seen once, and the ten largest clones take 0.085% to 0.1%. The clonotype was recovered from a human donor with multiple sclerosis. The material sequenced was CD4+ T cells from PBMCs.

This chain's CDR3 is CATSRDLTLGTRGNEQFF. The CDR3 region has the DNA TGTGCCACCAGCAGAGATCTTACTCTTGGGACTAGAGGTAATGAGCAGTTCTTC. The chain couples TRBV15 to TRBJ2-1, with 8 bases matching TRBD2. The CDR3 runs 18 residues. V shed 0 bases and J 7 bases; nucleotides not matched to a gene: 14. Germline-derived CDR1 and CDR2 are LNHNV and YYDKDF (reference sequence).